This T cell receptor (beta chain) comes out of a study of T cell responses to AZD1222 COVID-19 vaccine. With respect to this clone: Its antigen is not identified.

Only in-frame clones appear in the TCRdb table, and some are missing; sequencing was by immunoSEQ multiplex PCR. The repertoire holds about 75,000 clones, with approximately 89% as singletons. Per germline, CDR1 KGHSH and CDR2 LQKENI. With 2 bases clipped from V and 7 bases from J, the junction kept 6 bases outside the gene matches. This CDR3 has 16 amino acids. Study-level results: Clonal diversity was possibly underestimated; the donors were predominantly white British and more often female. Seropositivity was recorded at baseline in only six AZD1222 recipients.

The chain joins TRBV18 to TRBJ1-6; 9 bases fit TRBD1. The receptor comes from an adult who received the MenACWY meningococcal vaccine as a control. Source: peripheral blood, taken 28 days after the second dose of the MenACWY control vaccine. The DNA for the CDR3 is TGTGCCAGCTCACCAATCGGGACAGGGAGGAATTCACCCCTCCACTTT. Residues: CASSPIGTGRNSPLHF.